The 5 T cell receptor beta chains in this list originate from one sample, sequenced in a study of T cell responses to AZD1222 COVID-19 vaccine. The assay was immunoSEQ multiplex PCR, and TCRdb's table has in-frame clones only and misses some. The sample includes around 100,000 clones, more than 85% seen only once; the top ten take about 1.2%. The sample in question was peripheral blood, obtained on day 0 of AZD1222 vaccination. These receptors were obtained from an adult in good health.

The J gene is TRBJ1-5, the V gene TRBV2, with 10 bases fitting TRBD1. CDR1 and CDR2 (germline): SNHLY, FYNNEI. The CDR3 has 15 amino acids. J lost 6 bases, V lost 6 bases, and 8 bases had no gene match. The CDR3 sequence: CASSPRQGASQPQHF. DNA of the CDR3: TGTGCCAGCAGCCCGCGACAGGGGGCAAGTCAGCCCCAGCATTTT. The whole variable domain, filled in from reference TRBV2 and TRBJ1-5, reads EPEVTQTPSHQVTQMGQEVILRCVPISNHLYFYWYRQILGQKVEFLVSFYNNEISEKSEIFDDQFSVERPDGSNFTLKIRSTKLEDSAMYFCASSPRQGASQPQHFGDGTRLSIL.

The chain combines TRBV30 with TRBJ2-6, with 7 bases matching TRBD1. Germline CDR1 GTSNPN, CDR2 SVGIG (reference sequence). The CDR3 consists of 16 residues. V shed 5 bases, J shed 0 bases, and the junction held 7 bases outside the gene matches. The CDR3 spells CAWDQGQPSGANVLTF. The CDR3 DNA is TGTGCCTGGGATCAGGGACAGCCCTCTGGGGCCAACGTCCTGACTTTC.

This clone was found once. The chain joins TRBV5-5 to TRBJ1-1; the D is unclear. This CDR3 has 12 amino acids. The V gene's germline CDR1 is SGHKS and CDR2 YYEKEE (reference sequence). V dropped 3 bases and J dropped 10 bases, with 13 bases sitting between them. Here the CDR3 DNA reads TGTGCCAGCAGCTCCGACGCCCAGAGAGCTTTCTTT. It codes for CASSSDAQRAFF. Complete variable domain (other parts from reference TRBV5-5 and TRBJ1-1): DAGVTQSPTHLIKTRGQQVTLRCSPISGHKSVSWYQQVLGQGPQFIFQYYEKEERGRGNFPDRFSARQFPNYSSELNVNALLLGDSALYLCASSSDAQRAFFGQGTRLTVV.

The chain links TRBV7-2 to TRBJ2-1; D gene uncertain. CDR3 length equals 13 residues. The V end lost 3 bases, the J end lost 5 bases, and 8 bases lay between the germline ends. Germline assignment: CDR1 SGHTA and CDR2 FQGNSA. CDR3: CASSFYRDNEQFF. Here the CDR3 DNA reads TGTGCCAGCAGCTTCTATAGGGACAATGAGCAGTTCTTC.

This clone was detected once. V is TRBV7-3 and J is TRBJ2-2; D is perhaps TRBD1 (5 bases). The CDR3 is 16 residues long. Trimming removed 4 bases at V and 2 bases at J, with 14 bases between. Germline values: CDR1 SGHTA, CDR2 FQGTGA. The CDR3 nucleotides read TGTGCCAGCAGCTCTCAGGGTGGTATAAACACCGGGGAGCTGTTTTTT. This gives the protein CASSSQGGINTGELFF.